This T cell receptor (beta chain) was found in a study of PD-1 blockade in classical Hodgkin lymphoma. Every patient was affected by relapse after autologous stem cell transplantation, while exposure to brentuximab vedotin was not uniform. Negative selection with magnetic separation was used to purify CD4+ T cells from thawed PBMCs. Germline CDR1 SGHTS, CDR2 YDEGEE. The junction had 4 bases not matched to a gene; V was cut back by 4 bases and J by 4 bases. CDR3 length: 15 amino acids. Measured with immunoSEQ multiplex PCR; TCRdb has only the in-frame clones, and not every one. The data hold over 7,000 clones, with roughly four fifths observed a single time.

The source is a human donor with classical Hodgkin lymphoma. Source: CD4+ T cells from blood, taken at baseline. The gene calls are TRBV5-8 and TRBJ2-1, with 11 bases matching TRBD1. Written as DNA, the CDR3 is TGTGCCAGCAGCGCGGGACAGGGGGTTTACAATGAGCAGTTCTTC. Its translation: CASSAGQGVYNEQFF.